This is a list of T cell receptor beta chains from one sample in a study of T cell responses to AZD1222 COVID-19 vaccine. TCRdb's copy holds only in-frame clones and misses some; the assay was immunoSEQ multiplex PCR. This sample carries about 130,000 clones, about nine tenths of them seen once, and the ten largest clones take 6% to 7.5%. The sequencing used peripheral blood, collected on day 0 of AZD1222 vaccination. The source is an adult in good health. CDR3s include the opening cysteine and the closing phenylalanine or tryptophan. Fields, in order: D gene, J gene, V gene, clone size, CDR3 protein, CDR3 DNA. A D gene is named only where the DNA matches it firmly. Rows may omit the clone size; those that give it use once, few, many or a size class.

D gene: .; J gene: TRBJ2-1; V gene: TRBV5-1; clone size: once; CDR3 protein: CASSPYGDEQFF; CDR3 DNA: TGCGCCAGCAGTCCCTACGGGGATGAGCAGTTCTTC
D gene: .; J gene: TRBJ1-5; V gene: TRBV28; clone size: .; CDR3 protein: CASSPPGGGQPQHF; CDR3 DNA: TGTGCCAGCAGTCCTCCCGGGGGAGGTCAGCCCCAGCATTTT
D gene: .; J gene: TRBJ2-3; V gene: TRBV30; clone size: .; CDR3 protein: CAWSVFRSTDTQYF; CDR3 DNA: TGTGCCTGGAGTGTATTCCGTAGCACAGATACGCAGTATTTT
D gene: .; J gene: TRBJ1-4; V gene: TRBV2; clone size: few; CDR3 protein: CASCGPRGTNEKLFF; CDR3 DNA: TGTGCCAGCTGTGGCCCCCGGGGGACTAATGAAAAACTGTTTTTT
D gene: TRBD1; J gene: TRBJ1-6; V gene: TRBV6-1; clone size: few; CDR3 protein: CASSGDRDFTNSPLHF; CDR3 DNA: TGTGCCAGCAGTGGGGACAGGGATTTTACCAATTCACCCCTCCACTTT
D gene: TRBD1; J gene: TRBJ2-1; V gene: TRBV23-1; clone size: .; CDR3 protein: CASSHRETGESNEQFF; CDR3 DNA: TGCGCCAGCAGTCATCGCGAGACAGGGGAGAGCAATGAGCAGTTCTTC
D gene: .; J gene: TRBJ2-7; V gene: TRBV7-9; clone size: .; CDR3 protein: CASSLDYREQYF; CDR3 DNA: TGTGCCAGCAGCTTAGACTATCGGGAGCAGTACTTC
D gene: .; J gene: TRBJ1-1; V gene: TRBV9; clone size: .; CDR3 protein: CASSVVTGRNTEAFF; CDR3 DNA: TGTGCCAGCAGCGTAGTAACAGGAAGGAACACTGAAGCTTTCTTT
D gene: .; J gene: TRBJ2-7; V gene: TRBV2; clone size: .; CDR3 protein: CVGGGLSGKQYF; CDR3 DNA: TGTGTCGGCGGGGGCCTCTCGGGGAAGCAGTACTTC
D gene: TRBD1; J gene: TRBJ1-5; V gene: TRBV27; clone size: .; CDR3 protein: CASSDRGGSNQPQHF; CDR3 DNA: TGTGCCAGCAGTGACAGGGGGGGAAGCAATCAGCCCCAGCATTTT
D gene: TRBD1; J gene: TRBJ2-5; V gene: TRBV10-3; clone size: once; CDR3 protein: CAISNTGTGRETQYF; CDR3 DNA: TGTGCCATCAGCAATACTGGGACAGGGAGAGAGACCCAGTACTTC
D gene: TRBD2; J gene: TRBJ2-1; V gene: TRBV19; clone size: .; CDR3 protein: CASSIIIGGGLDNEQFF; CDR3 DNA: TGTGCCAGTAGTATAATCATTGGCGGGGGGCTGGACAATGAGCAGTTCTTC
D gene: TRBD1; J gene: TRBJ1-6; V gene: TRBV14; clone size: .; CDR3 protein: CASSLGQGAYSPLHF; CDR3 DNA: TGTGCCAGCAGCCTAGGACAGGGGGCTTATTCACCCCTCCACTTT
D gene: .; J gene: TRBJ2-7; V gene: TRBV9; clone size: .; CDR3 protein: CASSVGAGSSYEQYF; CDR3 DNA: TGTGCCAGCAGCGTAGGGGCGGGGAGCTCCTACGAGCAGTACTTC
D gene: TRBD2; J gene: TRBJ2-1; V gene: TRBV11-2; clone size: .; CDR3 protein: CASSLSGGYNEQFF; CDR3 DNA: TGTGCCAGCAGCCTTAGCGGGGGATACAATGAGCAGTTCTTC
D gene: .; J gene: TRBJ2-2; V gene: TRBV6-5; clone size: .; CDR3 protein: CASRRTLRGELFF; CDR3 DNA: TGTGCCAGCAGAAGGACCCTAAGGGGGGAGCTGTTTTTT
D gene: TRBD1; J gene: TRBJ2-3; V gene: TRBV6-6; clone size: .; CDR3 protein: CASSYGTGLLDTQYF; CDR3 DNA: TGTGCCAGCAGTTACGGGACAGGGTTACTAGATACGCAGTATTTT
D gene: .; J gene: TRBJ1-4; V gene: TRBV5-4; clone size: .; CDR3 protein: CASSLNNEKLFF; CDR3 DNA: TGTGCCAGCAGCTTGAACAATGAAAAACTGTTTTTT
D gene: .; J gene: TRBJ2-6; V gene: TRBV4-1; clone size: .; CDR3 protein: CASSQDVAAGANVLTF; CDR3 DNA: TGCGCCAGCAGCCAAGACGTGGCAGCTGGGGCCAACGTCCTGACTTTC
D gene: .; J gene: TRBJ2-7; V gene: TRBV24-1; clone size: .; CDR3 protein: CATSSGHYEQYF; CDR3 DNA: TGTGCCACCAGTAGTGGACACTACGAGCAGTACTTC
D gene: .; J gene: TRBJ1-5; V gene: TRBV1; clone size: .; CDR3 protein: CTSSHQGFNQPQHF; CDR3 DNA: TGCACCAGCAGCCACCAGGGGTTCAATCAGCCCCAGCATTTT
D gene: .; J gene: TRBJ1-4; V gene: TRBV7-9; clone size: .; CDR3 protein: CASSLAQATAEKLFF; CDR3 DNA: TGTGCCAGCAGCTTAGCGCAGGCAACCGCGGAAAAACTGTTTTTT